What follows are 28 T cell receptor beta chains derived from one specimen sequenced in a study of blood T cell repertoires in COVID-19. Only in-frame clones appear in the TCRdb table, and some are missing; sequencing was by immunoSEQ multiplex PCR. The sample lists 140,000 to 150,000 clones; approximately 87% were seen once. The sample consisted of peripheral blood. The receptor source for this set is a woman between 50 and 59 years old with active or convalescent COVID-19.

CDR3 loop: CASTPRGTGGDSPLHF. The CDR3 DNA is TGTGCCAGCACACCAAGGGGGACAGGGGGCGATTCACCCCTCCACTTT. The chain recombines TRBV28 with TRBJ1-6, with 12 positions matching TRBD1. The CDR3 length is 16 residues. In germline, CDR1 is MDHEN, CDR2 SYDVKM. The J segment lost 8 bases and the V segment lost 7 bases, leaving 9 bases of the junction unmatched. Full variable domain (outside the CDR3, taken from reference TRBV28 and TRBJ1-6): DVKVTQSSRYLVKRTGEKVFLECVQDMDHENMFWYRQDPGLGLRLIYFSYDVKMKEKGDIPEGYSVSREKKERFSLILESASTNQTSMYLCASTPRGTGGDSPLHFGNGTRLTVT.

As for this clone: The junction shows a germline mismatch at one end, possibly a read error. The chain combines TRBV5-8 with TRBJ1-5, with D possibly TRBD1 on 5 matching bases. Germline V gives CDR1 SGHTS, CDR2 YDEGEE. The CDR3 sequence is 13 residues long. CDR3 sequence: CASSLDSYQAQHF. CDR3 sequence (DNA): TGTGCCAGCAGCTTAGACAGTTATCAGGCCCAGCATTTT. Variable domain in full (rest from reference TRBV5-8 and TRBJ1-5): EAGVTQSPTHLIKTRGQQATLRCSPISGHTSVYWYQQALGLGLQFLLWYDEGEERNRGNFPPRFSGRQFPNYSSELNVNALELEDSALYLCASSLDSYQAQHFGDGTRLSIL.

This clone was found once. J is TRBJ2-7 and V is TRBV6-2 or TRBV6-3; the D gene is possibly TRBD1 (6 bases). CDR1 and CDR2 from the germline V gene are MNHEY and SVGEGT. Trimming cost V 3 bases and J 1 base, with 7 bases left between them. This CDR3 contains 13 residues. The CDR3 DNA sequence: TGTGCCAGCAGTTATACAGGGTCCTACGAGCAGTACTTC. Residues: CASSYTGSYEQYF.

This rearrangement joins TRBV6-6 to TRBJ1-1; 9 bases are shared with TRBD1. This CDR3 contains 14 residues. J gave up 1 base and V 7 bases, and 4 bases lay outside the gene matches. CDR1 and CDR2 from the germline V gene are MNHNY and SVGAGI (reference sequence). In DNA, the CDR3 is TGTGCCAGCACCTCACAGGGGGCGAACACTGAAGCTTTCTTT. It translates to CASTSQGANTEAFF.

The chain links TRBV20-1 to TRBJ2-7; TRBD1 agrees at 8 bases. After removal of 3 bases from V and 4 bases from J, the junction contained 11 bases not matched to a gene. CDR3 size: 15 residues. Per the germline V gene, CDR1 is DFQATT and CDR2 is SNEGSKA (reference sequence). CDR3 coding DNA: TGCAGTGCTAGTAAGGGGGCAGGGGGCGTATACGAGCAGTACTTC. Protein sequence: CSASKGAGGVYEQYF.

Concerning this clone: The junction differs from germline at one of its ends, possibly a read error. The chain uses TRBV7-2 and TRBJ2-7; TRBD2 aligns across 12 bases. The CDR3 runs 14 residues. CDR1 is SGHTA and CDR2 is FQGNSA in the germline V gene. The CDR3 here is CASSLAGGLDEQYF. CDR3 coding DNA: TGTGCCAGCAGCCTAGCGGGGGGGCTGGACGAGCAGTACTTC.

This clone came up once. The chain joins TRBV14 to TRBJ2-7; tentative D call: TRBD1 (6 bases). Trimming removed 2 bases from V and 4 bases from J, with 6 bases in between. Germline assignment: CDR1 SGHDN and CDR2 FVKESK. The CDR3 is 12 residues long. The CDR3 coding sequence is TGTGCCAGCAGCCAACAGGGGTACGAGCAGTACTTC. Encoded protein: CASSQQGYEQYF.

This rearrangement joins TRBV4-1 to TRBJ1-1; maybe TRBD1 (6 bases). V gave up 2 bases and J gave up 4 bases, with 11 bases separating them. Germline V lookup: CDR1 MGHRA, CDR2 YSYEKL. This CDR3 has 14 amino acids. The chain's CDR3 is CASSQILGGTEAFF. In nucleotides, the CDR3 is TGCGCCAGCAGCCAAATTTTAGGGGGCACTGAAGCTTTCTTT.

The rearrangement joins TRBV19 to TRBJ2-2; 9 bases map to TRBD2. V was clipped by 8 bases and J by 5 bases; unmatched bases: 9. Germline assignment: CDR1 LNHDA and CDR2 SQIVND (reference sequence). CDR3 size: 15 residues. The chain's CDR3 is CASRYGAGGTGELFF. CDR3 coding DNA: TGTGCCAGTCGCTACGGAGCGGGAGGAACCGGGGAGCTGTTTTTT.

V is TRBV10-3 and J is TRBJ1-1; no clear D. The CDR3 consists of 13 residues. Trimming took 0 bases from V and 6 from J, leaving 8 bases between them. Germline V gene lookup returns CDR1 ENHRY and CDR2 SYGVKD. This CDR3 is CAISESGRAEAFF. The CDR3 coding sequence is TGTGCCATCAGTGAGTCTGGGCGGGCTGAAGCTTTCTTT.

J is TRBJ2-2 and V is TRBV2, with 10 positions matching TRBD2. The germline CDR1 and CDR2 sequences are SNHLY and FYNNEI. CDR3 size: 17 residues. V gave up 7 bases and J gave up 6 bases; unmatched junction bases: 14. The CDR3 reads CASTPQLAGGLAGELFF. The DNA of the CDR3 is TGTGCCAGCACACCTCAGTTAGCGGGGGGCTTAGCCGGGGAGCTGTTTTTT.

The chain employs TRBV18 and TRBJ1-1; D is possibly TRBD1 (5 bases). Deletions cut 3 bases from V and 4 bases from J, with 9 bases between. Germline V lookup: CDR1 KGHSH, CDR2 LQKENI. CDR3 size: 13 residues. CDR3: CASSPTEPTEAFF. As DNA, the CDR3 is TGTGCCAGCTCACCGACAGAACCCACTGAAGCTTTCTTT.

The chain joins TRBV6-5 to TRBJ1-5; D is ambiguous. The V gene's germline CDR1 is MNHEY and CDR2 SVGAGI. Trimming shortened V by 9 bases and J by 3 bases, and 9 bases separated the two germline ends. CDR3 length equals 12 residues. The CDR3 coding sequence is TGTGCCAGTAACACCGCCAATCAGCCCCAGCATTTT. It yields the protein CASNTANQPQHF.

V usage is TRBV2 and J usage is TRBJ2-7; D is ambiguous. The CDR3 contains 11 residues. V lost 7 bases, J lost 6 bases, and 10 bases lay in between. The germline CDR1 and CDR2 sequences are SNHLY and FYNNEI. CDR3 protein: CASTQAREQYF. The DNA of the CDR3 is TGTGCCAGCACCCAGGCGCGCGAGCAGTACTTC.

The CDR3 DNA sequence: TGTGCCATCAGTGGGTACGGCGGCAATGAGCAGTTCTTC. Protein product: CAISGYGGNEQFF. The V and J genes are TRBV10-3 and TRBJ2-1, with D uncertain. The CDR3 extends over 13 amino acids. The V and J ends lost 4 bases and 6 bases respectively, with 10 bases between them. CDR1 and CDR2 (germline): ENHRY, SYGVKD.

This rearrangement joins TRBV9 to TRBJ2-3; TRBD2 matches at 11 bases. J was trimmed by 3 bases and V by 2 bases; bases with no gene match: 11. The CDR3 runs to 18 residues. Germline CDR1 reads SGDLS; CDR2 reads YYNGEE. The CDR3 nucleotides read TGTGCCAGCAGCGTCCGGGTAGCGGGAGGGCCGGGGACAGATACGCAGTATTTT. This sequence encodes CASSVRVAGGPGTDTQYF.

This clone was observed a single time. The chain has TRBV4-2 and TRBJ1-1; TRBD1 matches 9 bases. The germline V gene encodes CDR1 LGHNA and CDR2 YNFKEQ. CDR3 length equals 19 residues. Trimming at V came to 0 bases and at J to 6 bases, leaving 17 bases not matched to a gene. CDR3 bases: TGTGCCAGCAGCCAAGAAGGCTTAGGGACAGGGTATCTTATCCCTGAAGCTTTCTTT. It codes for CASSQEGLGTGYLIPEAFF.

The chain couples TRBV3-1 (or the pseudogene TRBV3-2) to TRBJ2-2, with 11 nucleotides matching TRBD2. Trimming removed 1 base from V and 2 bases from J; junction bases left unmatched: 9. Germline CDR1 and CDR2: LGHDT and YNNKEL (reference sequence). The CDR3 loop spans 19 amino acids. The CDR3 DNA follows: TGTGCCAGCAGCCAAGTTGGTCTAGCGGGAGGCATTAACACCGGGGAGCTGTTTTTT. The encoded protein is CASSQVGLAGGINTGELFF.

This sequence joins TRBV19 and TRBJ1-1; a possible D gene is TRBD1 (5 bases). Trimming removed 5 bases at V and 4 bases at J, with 8 bases between. Germline lookup yields CDR1 LNHDA and CDR2 SQIVND (reference sequence). The CDR3 consists of 12 residues. For the CDR3, the DNA is TGTGCCAGTAGTTGGGGGGGCACTGAAGCTTTCTTT. Protein product: CASSWGGTEAFF. Full variable domain (missing parts from reference TRBV19 and TRBJ1-1): DGGITQSPKYLFRKEGQNVTLSCEQNLNHDAMYWYRQDPGQGLRLIYYSQIVNDFQKGDIAEGYSVSREKKESFPLTVTSAQKNPTAFYLCASSWGGTEAFFGQGTRLTVV.

The V gene is TRBV2, the J gene TRBJ2-3; D remains unclear. V lost 7 bases and J 5 bases, leaving 7 bases between the germline ends. Germline V gene data show CDR1 as SNHLY and CDR2 as FYNNEI. The CDR3 has 11 amino acids. The chain's CDR3 is CASTQEDTQYF. The CDR3 coding sequence is TGTGCCAGCACCCAGGAAGATACGCAGTATTTT.

The V gene is TRBV5-1, the J gene TRBJ1-1; 8 bases match TRBD1. The CDR3 loop spans 14 amino acids. Looked up from germline, CDR1 is SGHRS and CDR2 is YFSETQ. V was clipped by 4 bases and J by 4 bases; unmatched bases: 6. The CDR3 DNA sequence: TGCGCCAGCAGCACCGGACAGGGAGGCACTGAAGCTTTCTTT. This translates into CASSTGQGGTEAFF.

This rearrangement joins TRBV28 to TRBJ2-3; TRBD2 matches at 8 bases. Germline assignment: CDR1 MDHEN and CDR2 SYDVKM. Losses at the gene ends were 5 bases for V and 0 bases for J; bases not matched to a gene: 1. The CDR3 runs 14 residues. The CDR3 nucleotides are TGTGCCAGCAGTCTAGCGGGTAGCACAGATACGCAGTATTTT. Residues: CASSLAGSTDTQYF.

The chain uses TRBV9 and TRBJ2-3; D perhaps matches TRBD1 (6 bases). The CDR3 runs 16 residues. V dropped 2 bases and J dropped 3 bases, with 16 bases sitting between them. Germline values: CDR1 SGDLS, CDR2 YYNGEE. CDR3 residues: CASSVPRTAPTDTQYF. CDR3 nucleotide sequence: TGTGCCAGCAGCGTTCCTAGGACAGCACCGACAGATACGCAGTATTTT.

V gene TRBV2 combines with J gene TRBJ1-1, with D hard to call. Germline assignment: CDR1 SNHLY and CDR2 FYNNEI. The V end lost 7 bases, the J end lost 11 bases, and 14 bases lay between the germline ends. The CDR3 runs 11 residues. This CDR3 is CASTYLGGAFF. The CDR3 nucleotides are TGTGCCAGCACGTATCTCGGCGGGGCTTTCTTT. Looking up the rest from reference TRBV2 and TRBJ1-1 gives the full variable domain: EPEVTQTPSHQVTQMGQEVILRCVPISNHLYFYWYRQILGQKVEFLVSFYNNEISEKSEIFDDQFSVERPDGSNFTLKIRSTKLEDSAMYFCASTYLGGAFFGQGTRLTVV.

This clone occurred a few times. CDR3 nucleotide sequence: TGTGCCAGCAGCTTACATCAGTATTCACCCCTCCACTTT. The encoded protein is CASSLHQYSPLHF. V gene TRBV7-6 combines with J gene TRBJ1-6; the D is unclear. The CDR3 covers 13 residues. Germline V gives CDR1 SGHVS, CDR2 FNYEAQ. Trimming took 2 bases from V and 8 from J, leaving 7 bases between them.

The rearrangement uses TRBV5-1 and TRBJ2-4; possibly TRBD1 for D (5 bases). The CDR3 contains 17 residues. The germline gives CDR1 SGHRS, CDR2 YFSETQ. Trimming took off 4 bases at V and 0 bases at J, with 17 bases between the two ends. CDR3 sequence reads: CASSPIPGWRAKNIQYF. The CDR3 nucleotides are TGCGCCAGCAGCCCCATTCCAGGGTGGCGAGCCAAAAACATTCAGTACTTC.

This chain uses TRBV29-1 with TRBJ2-7; possibly TRBD1 for D (6 bases). This CDR3 has 14 amino acids. CDR1 is SQVTM, CDR2 ANQGSEA, per germline. With 0 bases removed from V and 2 bases from J, the gap between germline ends came to 11 bases. CDR3 sequence (DNA): TGCAGCGTTGAAGATCGGGACACGACCTACGAGCAGTACTTC. It is translated as CSVEDRDTTYEQYF.

The rearrangement links TRBV2 to TRBJ1-2; maybe TRBD1 (5 bases). The CDR3 runs 15 residues. CDR1 is SNHLY, CDR2 FYNNEI, per germline. The V end was cut by 0 bases, the J end by 2 bases, with 10 bases between. CDR3 region: CASSEAGALNYGYTF. The CDR3 DNA follows: TGTGCCAGCAGTGAAGCAGGGGCCCTGAACTATGGCTACACCTTC.